Listed here are 8 T cell receptor beta chains from one sample, sequenced in a study of shared clonotypes between healthy human individuals. Measured with immunoSEQ multiplex PCR; TCRdb has only the in-frame clones, and not every one. The repertoire holds about 380,000 clones, with about 96% as singletons. Sequencing used memory CD8+ T cells sorted from blood. Sample subset: CD45RO+ cells pooled with CCR7-negative TemRA cells. The source is a man aged 30 to 45 in good health.

J is TRBJ2-7 and V is TRBV5-1; 7 bases align to TRBD2. Germline CDR1 reads SGHRS; CDR2 reads YFSETQ. With V trimmed by 3 bases and J by 2 bases, 5 bases remained unmatched. The CDR3 loop spans 14 amino acids. In nucleotides, the CDR3 is TGCGCCAGCAGCTCCCCGGGGAGGGCCTACGAGCAGTACTTC. This gives the protein CASSSPGRAYEQYF. Full variable domain (missing parts from reference TRBV5-1 and TRBJ2-7): KAGVTQTPRYLIKTRGQQVTLSCSPISGHRSVSWYQQTPGQGLQFLFEYFSETQRNKGNFPGRFSGRQFSNSRSEMNVSTLELGDSALYLCASSSPGRAYEQYFGPGTRLTVT.

V usage is TRBV4-2 and J usage is TRBJ2-3, with D perhaps matching TRBD2 (5 bases). V was cut by 7 bases and J by 5 bases, with 19 bases left in between. CDR1 is LGHNA, CDR2 YNFKEQ, per germline. This CDR3 comprises 15 residues. The CDR3 is CASTQTGVAVDTQYF. The CDR3 bases are TGTGCCAGCACCCAGACCGGGGTGGCCGTAGATACGCAGTATTTT.

This chain links TRBV29-1 with TRBJ2-7, with 9 bases fitting TRBD1. Germline CDR1 reads SQVTM; CDR2 reads ANQGSEA. The CDR3 covers 14 residues. CDR3 loop: CRRGLGQGSYEQYF. The DNA of the CDR3 is TGCAGAAGAGGATTGGGACAGGGCTCCTACGAGCAGTACTTC.

The rearrangement links TRBV18 to TRBJ2-1; D is undetermined. V lost 3 bases and J 1 base, leaving 7 bases between the germline ends. This CDR3 comprises 14 residues. CDR1 and CDR2 from the germline V gene are KGHSH and LQKENI. The CDR3 DNA reads TGTGCCAGCTCACCGTCAGCGTCCTACAATGAGCAGTTCTTC. Translating gives CASSPSASYNEQFF.

The chain employs TRBV11-2 and TRBJ2-3; the match to TRBD2 covers 8 bases. The CDR3 is made up of 14 amino acids. CDR1 and CDR2 from the germline V gene are SGHAT and FQNNGV. J lost 2 bases, V lost 4 bases, and 2 bases had no gene match. CDR3 DNA: TGTGCCAGCAGCTCGGGACTAGACACAGATACGCAGTATTTT. It is translated as CASSSGLDTDTQYF.

This chain links TRBV10-1 with TRBJ1-1; D gene uncertain. There are 11 residues in the CDR3. Trimming shortened V by 3 bases and J by 8 bases, and 7 bases separated the two germline ends. CDR1 and CDR2 (germline): WNHNN, SYGVQD (reference sequence). CDR3 region: CASSDGREAFF. CDR3 bases: TGCGCCAGCAGTGACGGCAGAGAAGCTTTCTTT.

The CDR3 DNA is TGTGCCAGCAGTGTTACCCCTGAAGCTTTCTTT. The encoded protein is CASSVTPEAFF. The chain has TRBV2 and TRBJ1-1; D remains ambiguous. The CDR3 extends over 11 amino acids. Trimming took 4 bases from V and 6 from J, leaving 6 bases between them. CDR1 is SNHLY and CDR2 is FYNNEI in the germline V gene.

The chain uses TRBV9 and TRBJ2-7, with 9 bases lining up with TRBD1. Germline values: CDR1 SGDLS, CDR2 YYNGEE. The CDR3 loop spans 15 amino acids. Losses at the gene ends were 0 bases for V and 3 bases for J; bases not matched to a gene: 4. The CDR3 nucleotides read TGTGCCAGCAGCGTAGAGGGACAGGGAGTCTACGAGCAGTACTTC. It specifies CASSVEGQGVYEQYF.